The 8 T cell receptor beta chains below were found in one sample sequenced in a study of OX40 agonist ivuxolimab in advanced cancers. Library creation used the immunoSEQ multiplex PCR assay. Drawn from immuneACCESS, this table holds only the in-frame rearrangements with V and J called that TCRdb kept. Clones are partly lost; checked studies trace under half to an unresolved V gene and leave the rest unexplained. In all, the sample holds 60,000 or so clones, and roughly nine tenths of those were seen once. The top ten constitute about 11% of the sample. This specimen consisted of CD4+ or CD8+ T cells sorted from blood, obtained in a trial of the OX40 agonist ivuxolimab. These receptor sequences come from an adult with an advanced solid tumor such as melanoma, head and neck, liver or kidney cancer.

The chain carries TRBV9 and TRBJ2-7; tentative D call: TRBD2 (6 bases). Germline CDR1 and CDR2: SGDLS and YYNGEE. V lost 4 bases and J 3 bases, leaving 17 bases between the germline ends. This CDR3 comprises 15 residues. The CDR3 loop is CASSPADVEGYEQYF. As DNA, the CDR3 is TGTGCCAGCAGCCCAGCGGATGTGGAGGGCTACGAGCAGTACTTC.

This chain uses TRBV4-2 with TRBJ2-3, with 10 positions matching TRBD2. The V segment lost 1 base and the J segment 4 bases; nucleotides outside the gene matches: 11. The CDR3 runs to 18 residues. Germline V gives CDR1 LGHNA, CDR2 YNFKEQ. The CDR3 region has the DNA TGTGCCAGCAGCCAAGTTATTACGAGCGGGGGGGCCGCAGATACGCAGTATTTT. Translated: CASSQVITSGGAADTQYF.

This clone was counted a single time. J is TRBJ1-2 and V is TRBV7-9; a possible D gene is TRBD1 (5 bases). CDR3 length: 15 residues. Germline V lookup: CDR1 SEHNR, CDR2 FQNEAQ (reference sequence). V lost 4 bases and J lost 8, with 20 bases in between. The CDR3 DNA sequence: TGTGCCAGCAGCTCAACCGGGACGGACCCGCGGGGCTACACCTTC. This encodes CASSSTGTDPRGYTF.

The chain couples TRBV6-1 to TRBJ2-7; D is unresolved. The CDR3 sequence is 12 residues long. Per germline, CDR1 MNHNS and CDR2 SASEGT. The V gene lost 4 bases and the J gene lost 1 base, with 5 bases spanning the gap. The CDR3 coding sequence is TGTGCCAGCAGTGGCCTGTCCTACGAGCAGTACTTC. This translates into CASSGLSYEQYF.

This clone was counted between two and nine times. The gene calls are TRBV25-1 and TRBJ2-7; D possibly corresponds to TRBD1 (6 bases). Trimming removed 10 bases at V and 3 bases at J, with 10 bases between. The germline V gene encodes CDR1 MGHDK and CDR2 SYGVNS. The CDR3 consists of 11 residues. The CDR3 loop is CATEQGYEQYF. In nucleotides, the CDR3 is TGTGCCACCGAACAGGGCTACGAGCAGTACTTC.

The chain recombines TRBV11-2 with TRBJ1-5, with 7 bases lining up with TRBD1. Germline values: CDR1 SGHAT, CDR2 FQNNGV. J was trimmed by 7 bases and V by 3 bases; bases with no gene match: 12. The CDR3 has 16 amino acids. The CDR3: CASSLGTTGRDQPQHF. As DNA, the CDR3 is TGTGCCAGCAGCTTGGGGACGACAGGGAGGGACCAGCCCCAGCATTTT.

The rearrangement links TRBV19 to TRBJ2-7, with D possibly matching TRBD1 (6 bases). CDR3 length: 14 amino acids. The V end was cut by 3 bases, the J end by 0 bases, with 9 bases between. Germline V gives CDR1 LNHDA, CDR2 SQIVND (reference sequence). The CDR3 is CASSIMGASYEQYF. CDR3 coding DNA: TGTGCCAGTAGTATTATGGGGGCCTCCTACGAGCAGTACTTC.

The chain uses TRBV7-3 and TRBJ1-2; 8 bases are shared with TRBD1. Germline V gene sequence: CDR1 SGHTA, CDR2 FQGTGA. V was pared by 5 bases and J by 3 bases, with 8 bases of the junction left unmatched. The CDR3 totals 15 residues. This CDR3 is CASSDPTGQDYGYTF. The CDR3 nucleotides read TGTGCCAGCAGCGATCCTACGGGACAGGACTATGGCTACACCTTC.